This is a list of T cell receptor beta chains from one sample in a study of beta chain features in type 1 diabetes. Some clones are missing from TCRdb's copy, which holds only in-frame ones; the method was immunoSEQ multiplex PCR. The sample yields about 110,000 clones, 40% seen once. The sample comprised stem cell memory CD4+ T cells from blood. These receptors originate from a woman under 30 in good health. Both conserved end residues are part of each CDR3.

>TRBV5-1|TRBJ2-1
CASSLQLAGTVNEQFF
>TRBV29-1|TRBJ2-7
CSSKTGYEQYF
>TRBV7-9|TRBJ2-2
CASSPRGGTDGELFF
>TRBV7-9|TRBJ2-1
CASSSGLGRADEQFF
>TRBV2|TRBJ1-4
CASWGMGGREKLFF
>TRBV6-1|TRBJ2-1
CASTGRAYNEQFF
>TRBV5-6|TRBJ1-4
CASSFLRQGGEKLFF
>TRBV28|TRBJ2-5
CASSLSTRSRELETQYF
>TRBV5-1|TRBJ2-1
CASSLQGTSYNEQFF
>TRBV5-6|TRBJ1-5
CASSLGRGKQQPQHF
>TRBV28|TRBJ1-2
CASRPTGERSYGYTF
>TRBV5-6|TRBJ2-4
CASSLVGRTRNIQYF
>TRBV18|TRBJ2-7
CASSAGFHEQYF
>TRBV7-9|TRBJ2-7
CASSSWTGRNLYEQYF
>TRBV18|TRBJ2-3
CASSPRTSGSTDTQYF
>TRBV19|TRBJ2-1
CASRREGTTHNEQFF
>TRBV7-2|TRBJ2-3
CASSPGLAGSSPYF
>TRBV27|TRBJ2-7
CASSYLVGPHEQYF
>TRBV2|TRBJ2-1
CASTGGREGNEQFF
>TRBV28|TRBJ1-1
CASTYRDTEAFF
>TRBV19|TRBJ1-3
CASGKSGTGNTIYF
>TRBV5-4|TRBJ2-1
CASSQTAGYNEQFF
>TRBV2|TRBJ1-5
CASSLGANQPQHF
>TRBV5-1|TRBJ1-2
CASSRGRGAKGYTF
>TRBV14|TRBJ2-1
CASSTTQAAVRGNEQFF
>TRBV7-9|TRBJ2-2
CASSQIRTSGSSTGELFF
>TRBV27|TRBJ2-3
CASSRDRGAGTQYF
>TRBV11-2|TRBJ2-2
CASSLRTSGRGFNTGELFF
>TRBV7-2|TRBJ2-3
CASSLLVSSTDTQYF
>TRBV7-9|TRBJ2-1
CASSSVLRLAGDSYNEQFF
>TRBV2|TRBJ1-2
CASSMDGGHGYTF
>TRBV11-3|TRBJ2-5
CASSLGWTGVKETQYF
>TRBV9|TRBJ2-7
CASSVGLGDSYEQYF
>TRBV6-6|TRBJ1-2
CASKGPVTEINYGYTF
>TRBV28|TRBJ1-2
CASSPANYGYTF